These 14 T cell receptor beta chains were sequenced from one sample in a study of sequential checkpoint blockade in melanoma. The protocol was immunoSEQ multiplex PCR, while the TCRdb copy is restricted to in-frame clones and leaves out a portion. The sample includes about 38,000 clones, 70% to 90% of them seen just once. Documented treatment: randomized to nivolumab then ipilimumab (arm A) or the reverse (arm B). Specimen: CD8+ T cells sorted from blood (inferred from file names), collected from a patient given nivolumab and ipilimumab in sequence. The source of these receptors is a human donor with melanoma.

V is TRBV25-1 and J is TRBJ2-7, with D unclear. Germline loops: CDR1 MGHDK, CDR2 SYGVNS. This CDR3 has 11 amino acids. The germline V and J ends were trimmed by 4 bases and 6 bases, with 7 bases remaining between them. CDR3 sequence: CASSVQSEQYF. The CDR3 region has the DNA TGTGCCAGCAGTGTACAATCCGAGCAGTACTTC.

This chain connects TRBV27 to TRBJ2-6, with a tentative D call TRBD2 (5 bases). V gave up 5 bases and J gave up 0 bases, with 26 bases separating them. This CDR3 spans 21 amino acids. CDR1 and CDR2 from the germline V gene are MNHEY and SMNVEV (reference sequence). DNA of the CDR3: TGTGCCAGCAGTCCCCTCGGGGAGCGTGCCGATCCAGCCTCTGGGGCCAACGTCCTGACTTTC. Encoded protein: CASSPLGERADPASGANVLTF.

The chain couples TRBV30 to TRBJ2-7; the match to TRBD1 covers 9 bases. The V segment lost 4 bases and the J segment 6 bases; nucleotides outside the gene matches: 4. Germline loops: CDR1 GTSNPN, CDR2 SVGIG (reference sequence). CDR3 length: 12 residues. The CDR3 is CAWTGTGSEQYF. The CDR3, as DNA: TGTGCCTGGACCGGGACAGGGTCCGAGCAGTACTTC.

The rearrangement joins TRBV27 to TRBJ2-3; TRBD2 agrees at 7 bases. The junction had 10 bases not matched to a gene; V was cut back by 6 bases and J by 1 base. Germline values: CDR1 MNHEY, CDR2 SMNVEV (reference sequence). The CDR3 covers 16 residues. The CDR3: CASSPVGGMGTDTQYF. CDR3 sequence (DNA): TGTGCCAGCAGCCCCGTGGGGGGGATGGGCACAGATACGCAGTATTTT.

CDR3 protein: CASSIGTANQPQHF. DNA for the CDR3: TGTGCCAGTAGTATAGGGACTGCGAATCAGCCCCAGCATTTT. The gene calls are TRBV19 and TRBJ1-5; D unresolved. V was pared by 1 base and J by 4 bases, with 8 bases between. The germline V gene encodes CDR1 LNHDA and CDR2 SQIVND (reference sequence). The CDR3 runs to 14 residues. Drawing the rest from reference TRBV19 and TRBJ1-5, the complete variable domain is DGGITQSPKYLFRKEGQNVTLSCEQNLNHDAMYWYRQDPGQGLRLIYYSQIVNDFQKGDIAEGYSVSREKKESFPLTVTSAQKNPTAFYLCASSIGTANQPQHFGDGTRLSIL.

V usage is TRBV19 and J usage is TRBJ2-4; D is unresolved. Trimming removed 3 bases at V and 0 bases at J, with 9 bases between. CDR3 size: 15 residues. Germline CDR1 reads LNHDA; CDR2 reads SQIVND (reference sequence). The CDR3 DNA reads TGTGCCAGTAGTATTACCACCAGAGCCAAAAACATTCAGTACTTC. It yields the protein CASSITTRAKNIQYF.

The rearrangement uses TRBV5-4 and TRBJ1-5; TRBD1 might be the D (5 bases). This CDR3 contains 14 residues. Germline CDR1 and CDR2: SGHNT and YYREEE (reference sequence). Trimming cost V 2 bases and J 4 bases, with 10 bases left between them. The chain's CDR3 is CASSLRGANQPQHF. The CDR3 DNA sequence: TGTGCCAGCAGCTTAAGGGGCGCTAATCAGCCCCAGCATTTT.

The rearrangement uses TRBV28 and TRBJ2-1; TRBD2 might be the D (6 bases). CDR1 is MDHEN, CDR2 SYDVKM, per germline. Trimming stripped 0 bases from V and 0 bases from J, with 6 bases between. The CDR3 runs 15 residues. The CDR3 sequence is CASSLWGGSYNEQFF. In DNA, the CDR3 is TGTGCCAGCAGTTTATGGGGGGGCTCCTACAATGAGCAGTTCTTC. Filled out from reference TRBV28 and TRBJ2-1, the complete variable domain reads DVKVTQSSRYLVKRTGEKVFLECVQDMDHENMFWYRQDPGLGLRLIYFSYDVKMKEKGDIPEGYSVSREKKERFSLILESASTNQTSMYLCASSLWGGSYNEQFFGPGTRLTVL.

This sequence joins TRBV9 and TRBJ1-2, with 7 bases fitting TRBD1. V dropped 4 bases and J dropped 4; count of bases not matched to a gene: 10. The germline gives CDR1 SGDLS, CDR2 YYNGEE. The length of the CDR3 is 15 residues. The CDR3 nucleotides are TGTGCCAGCAGCACGAGACAGGGCGGGCTCTATGGCTACACCTTC. It yields the protein CASSTRQGGLYGYTF.

This clone was counted a single time. The genes are TRBV7-9 and TRBJ2-7; unclear D gene. CDR1 and CDR2 (germline): SEHNR, FQNEAQ (reference sequence). The V gene lost 3 bases and the J gene lost 1 base, with 10 bases spanning the gap. The CDR3 loop spans 14 amino acids. CDR3 nucleotide sequence: TGTGCCAGCAGCTTCGGTGGCGGATCCTACGAGCAGTACTTC. This sequence encodes CASSFGGGSYEQYF.

This chain joins TRBV7-2 and TRBJ2-1; weak D call: TRBD1 (5 bases). V dropped 3 bases and J dropped 9 bases, with 21 bases sitting between them. The germline CDR1 and CDR2 sequences are SGHTA and FQGNSA. This CDR3 is 16 amino acids long. The CDR3 spells CASSLRSEPYQGEQFF. The CDR3, as DNA: TGTGCCAGCAGCTTGAGGAGCGAACCATACCAGGGTGAGCAGTTCTTC.

This clone appeared a single time. J is TRBJ2-7 and V is TRBV28; 8 nucleotides align to TRBD1. Germline V CDR1 and CDR2: MDHEN, SYDVKM. This CDR3 is built from 17 residues. V was pared by 5 bases and J by 3 bases, with 15 bases of the junction left unmatched. CDR3 sequence: CASSPRGRDRTHYEQYF. In DNA form, the CDR3 reads TGTGCCAGCAGTCCGAGGGGACGGGACAGGACCCACTACGAGCAGTACTTC.

The gene calls are TRBV23-1 and TRBJ2-5, with 8 bases aligning to TRBD1. TRBV23-1 is known as an ORF, though its function is uncertain. The CDR3 covers 15 residues. The J segment lost 5 bases and the V segment lost 1 base, leaving 6 bases of the junction unmatched. The CDR3 is CASSQLTGEGETQYF. CDR3 nucleotides: TGCGCCAGCAGTCAATTGACAGGGGAAGGGGAGACCCAGTACTTC.

The J gene is TRBJ1-5, the V gene TRBV9; no clear D gene. CDR1 and CDR2 from the germline V gene are SGDLS and YYNGEE. The CDR3 totals 17 residues. Trimming cost V 0 bases and J 3 bases, with 16 bases left between them. CDR3 sequence: CASSVGGGSYNNQPQHF. In DNA form, the CDR3 reads TGTGCCAGCAGCGTAGGCGGAGGCTCGTATAACAATCAGCCCCAGCATTTT. Together with reference TRBV9 and TRBJ1-5, the CDR3 gives the full variable domain: DSGVTQTPKHLITATGQRVTLRCSPRSGDLSVYWYQQSLDQGLQFLIQYYNGEERAKGNILERFSAQQFPDLHSELNLSSLELGDSALYFCASSVGGGSYNNQPQHFGDGTRLSIL.